This T cell receptor beta chain was documented in a study of beta chain features in type 1 diabetes. On the study more broadly: Taken together, all samples contributed more than 90,000,000 examined sorted cells. The study, taken as a whole, reports: These data did not resolve whether HLA type affects TCRB rearrangement. There was a moderate but significant shortening of TCRB CDR3s in all four CD4+ subsets of Type 1 diabetes patients.

Central memory, naive, regulatory and stem cell-like memory CD4+ cells were sorted by CD45RO/CCR7/CD25/CD127/CD95/CD27. Sorted cells reached over 95% purity in every population. Sequenced material consisted of expressed TCRB transcripts (all of the isolated RNA was reverse transcribed). Using immunoSEQ multiplex PCR, the repertoire was profiled, and TCRdb retains in-frame clones only, with some absent. The sample holds 130,000 or so clones, around 10% seen once. Per germline, CDR1 LGHNA and CDR2 YNFKEQ. CDR3 length equals 18 residues. Losses at the gene ends were 0 bases for V and 5 bases for J; bases not matched to a gene: 6. Note on this clone: Its specificity is not known.

This sequence originates from a man between 25 and 39 years old with type 1 diabetes. Material for sequencing was central memory CD4+ T cells from blood. V gene TRBV4-2 combines with J gene TRBJ2-5; 16 bases align to TRBD2. DNA for the CDR3: TGTGCCAGCAGCCAAGAGGCCGGGACTAGCGGGGGGGCGGAGACCCAGTACTTC. It is translated as CASSQEAGTSGGAETQYF.